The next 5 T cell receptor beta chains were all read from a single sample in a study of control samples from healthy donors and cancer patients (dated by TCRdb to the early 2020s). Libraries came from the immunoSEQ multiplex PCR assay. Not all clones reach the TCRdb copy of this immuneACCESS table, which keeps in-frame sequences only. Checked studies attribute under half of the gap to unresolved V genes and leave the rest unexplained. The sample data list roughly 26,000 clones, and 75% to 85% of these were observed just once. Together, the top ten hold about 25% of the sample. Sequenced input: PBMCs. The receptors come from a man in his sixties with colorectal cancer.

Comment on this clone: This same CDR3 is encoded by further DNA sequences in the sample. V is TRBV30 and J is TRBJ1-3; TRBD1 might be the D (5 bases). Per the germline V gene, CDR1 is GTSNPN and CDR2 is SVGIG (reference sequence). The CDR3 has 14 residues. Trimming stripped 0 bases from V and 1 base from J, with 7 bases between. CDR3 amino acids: CAWSVGGSGNTIYF. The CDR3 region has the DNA TGTGCCTGGAGTGTGGGGGGATCTGGAAACACCATATATTTT.

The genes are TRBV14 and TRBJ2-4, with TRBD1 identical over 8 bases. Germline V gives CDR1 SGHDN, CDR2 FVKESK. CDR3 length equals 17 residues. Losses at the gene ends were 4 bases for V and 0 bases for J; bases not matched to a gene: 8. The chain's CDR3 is CASSPAQGAVAKNIQYF. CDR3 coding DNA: TGTGCCAGCAGCCCAGCCCAGGGGGCCGTAGCCAAAAACATTCAGTACTTC.

The CDR3 loop is CASSSQTGSGVQTF. Written as DNA, the CDR3 is TGTGCCAGCAGCTCTCAAACAGGGAGTGGAGTTCAGACCTTC. The chain uses TRBV5-6 and TRBJ1-2, with D perhaps matching TRBD1 (6 bases). V lost 3 bases, J lost 14 bases, and 23 bases lay in between. CDR3 length: 14 residues. The V gene's germline CDR1 is SGHDT and CDR2 YYEEEE.

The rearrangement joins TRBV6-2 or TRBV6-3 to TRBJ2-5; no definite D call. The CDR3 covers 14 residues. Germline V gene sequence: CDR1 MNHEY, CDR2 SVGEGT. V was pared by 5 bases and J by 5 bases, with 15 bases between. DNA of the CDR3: TGTGCCAGCAGTCCACCCTATACCGTGGAGACCCAGTACTTC. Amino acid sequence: CASSPPYTVETQYF.

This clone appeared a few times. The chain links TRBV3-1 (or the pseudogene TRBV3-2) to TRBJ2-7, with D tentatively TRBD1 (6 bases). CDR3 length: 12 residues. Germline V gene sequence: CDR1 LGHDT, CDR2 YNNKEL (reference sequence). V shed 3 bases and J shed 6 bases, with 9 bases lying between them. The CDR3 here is CASSHRGSEQYV. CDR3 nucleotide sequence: TGTGCCAGCAGCCACAGGGGTAGCGAGCAGTACGTC.